The 15 T cell receptor beta chains in this list originate from one sample, sequenced in a study of blood T cell repertoires in COVID-19. Repertoires were generated with immunoSEQ multiplex PCR, while TCRdb's copy carries only in-frame clones and drops some. The table has about 220,000 clones, about 88% seen once. Sequences were obtained from peripheral blood. The receptors here all came from a middle-aged man who had recovered from COVID-19.

V gene TRBV19 combines with J gene TRBJ2-7, with D perhaps TRBD2 (5 bases). Trimming took off 7 bases at V and 2 bases at J, with 24 bases between the two ends. Germline V gene sequence: CDR1 LNHDA, CDR2 SQIVND (reference sequence). This CDR3 is built from 17 residues. The CDR3 sequence: CASKPIALLGWPYEQYF. The CDR3 DNA sequence: TGTGCCAGTAAACCGATCGCCCTACTAGGTTGGCCCTACGAGCAGTACTTC.

The CDR3 sequence: CASSPPRDKSTDTQYF. The CDR3 DNA reads TGTGCCAGCAGCCCCCCTAGGGACAAGAGCACAGATACGCAGTATTTT. The rearrangement joins TRBV9 to TRBJ2-3; tentatively, D is TRBD1 (6 bases). This CDR3 is built from 16 residues. V lost 4 bases and J 0 bases, leaving 15 bases between the germline ends. CDR1 is SGDLS, CDR2 YYNGEE, per germline.

Notes on this clone: Distinct nucleotide sequences in the sample also encode this CDR3. J is TRBJ2-7 and V is TRBV7-7; 11 nucleotides match TRBD1. This CDR3 region has 15 residues. CDR1 is SSHAT, CDR2 FNYEAQ, per germline (reference sequence). V lost 5 bases and J lost 1; bases outside the gene matches: 4. The CDR3 DNA follows: TGTGCCAGCAGCCCTGGGACAGGGGGTTCCTACGAGCAGTACTTC. Protein sequence: CASSPGTGGSYEQYF.

The chain has TRBV2 and TRBJ2-7; D possibly corresponds to TRBD1 (6 bases). The CDR3 length is 14 residues. The germline CDR1 and CDR2 sequences are SNHLY and FYNNEI. Between the trimmed V and J ends, which lost 6 bases and 0 bases, there was a span of 12 bases. The CDR3 is CASRDRRSSYEQYF. CDR3 coding DNA: TGTGCCAGCAGAGACAGGCGTAGCTCCTACGAGCAGTACTTC.

V and J are TRBV19 and TRBJ1-1, with D maybe TRBD1 (6 bases). The CDR3 is 16 residues long. V lost 9 bases and J lost 4, with 24 bases in between. CDR1 is LNHDA and CDR2 is SQIVND in the germline V gene (reference sequence). As DNA, the CDR3 is TGTGCCAGCGCACGGCAGGGGATATTGTTTGGCACTGAAGCTTTCTTT. It specifies CASARQGILFGTEAFF.

This clone occurred once. The chain employs TRBV29-1 and TRBJ2-3; D is perhaps TRBD2 (5 bases). V was cut by 6 bases and J by 6 bases, with 16 bases left in between. The CDR3 extends over 13 amino acids. Germline assignment: CDR1 SQVTM and CDR2 ANQGSEA. In DNA form, the CDR3 reads TGCAGCGTAACTAGACGCTTAGGGGATACGCAGTATTTT. Its translation is CSVTRRLGDTQYF.

This clone was recorded once. The chain links TRBV28 to TRBJ1-5; D might be TRBD1 (6 bases). CDR1 and CDR2 (germline): MDHEN, SYDVKM. Trimming took 6 bases from V and 2 from J, leaving 14 bases between them. The CDR3 length is 15 residues. CDR3: CASSQLAGGNQPQHF. The CDR3 nucleotides read TGTGCCAGCAGCCAGCTGGCAGGGGGCAATCAGCCCCAGCATTTT.

This clone was observed once. The CDR3 DNA reads as TGTGCCAGCAGTTCCCGGACTACTCTAGATACGCAGTATTTT. Protein sequence: CASSSRTTLDTQYF. The chain employs TRBV27 and TRBJ2-3; maybe TRBD2 (6 bases). Trimming took 4 bases from V and 5 from J, leaving 13 bases between them. CDR3 length: 14 amino acids. The germline CDR1 and CDR2 sequences are MNHEY and SMNVEV (reference sequence).

The chain is built from TRBV20-1 and TRBJ2-1, with 7 bases lining up with TRBD2. The CDR3 consists of 14 residues. Germline lookup yields CDR1 DFQATT and CDR2 SNEGSKA (reference sequence). Germline trimming cut 3 bases from V and 6 bases from J; bases unmatched to any gene: 8. The CDR3 sequence: CSASSGGSLNEQFF. Written as DNA, the CDR3 is TGCAGTGCTAGTTCGGGCGGGAGTCTCAATGAGCAGTTCTTC.

The rearrangement uses TRBV5-5 and TRBJ1-2; D is possibly TRBD1 (5 bases). Germline V lookup: CDR1 SGHKS, CDR2 YYEKEE (reference sequence). Trimming shortened V by 0 bases and J by 5 bases, and 11 bases separated the two germline ends. There are 14 residues in the CDR3. The CDR3, as DNA: TGTGCCAGCAGCTTGGACAGGCTCGGATATGGCTACACCTTC. Its translation is CASSLDRLGYGYTF.

This clone was seen more than once but under ten times. The gene calls are TRBV3-1 (or the pseudogene TRBV3-2) and TRBJ2-3; tentatively, D is TRBD1 (6 bases). Germline CDR1 LGHDT, CDR2 YNNKEL (reference sequence). V shed 4 bases and J shed 0 bases, with 17 bases lying between them. The CDR3 has 17 residues. This CDR3 reads CASSRRGTQQSTDTQYF. DNA of the CDR3: TGTGCCAGCAGCCGGAGAGGGACACAACAAAGCACAGATACGCAGTATTTT.

This chain joins TRBV10-3 and TRBJ2-7, with D tentatively TRBD1 (5 bases). CDR1 is ENHRY, CDR2 SYGVKD, per germline. CDR3 length: 14 amino acids. V gave up 7 bases and J gave up 3 bases, with 16 bases separating them. The CDR3 spells CAIKVGAEDYEQYF. The CDR3 coding sequence is TGTGCCATCAAAGTAGGGGCGGAAGACTACGAGCAGTACTTC.

The rearrangement joins TRBV10-2 to TRBJ2-3, with no clear D. Looked up from germline, CDR1 is WSHSY and CDR2 is SAAADI. The CDR3 is made up of 15 amino acids. Trimming shortened V by 7 bases and J by 0 bases, and 14 bases separated the two germline ends. CDR3 sequence: CASMRLPSSTDTQYF. For the CDR3, the DNA is TGCGCCAGCATGCGGCTCCCCTCTAGCACAGATACGCAGTATTTT.

V gene TRBV6-5 combines with J gene TRBJ2-1; a weak D match, TRBD2 (7 bases). Germline CDR1 is MNHEY and CDR2 is SVGAGI. CDR3 length equals 15 residues. The V end lost 6 bases, the J end lost 7 bases, and 19 bases lay between the germline ends. The CDR3 nucleotides are TGTGCCAGCAGGAGAGGGGGAGGGCCGAGGAATGAGCAGTTCTTC. This encodes CASRRGGGPRNEQFF.

This chain connects TRBV10-3 to TRBJ1-4; TRBD1 matches 11 bases. V trimming: 10 bases; J trimming: 1 base; junction bases outside the gene matches: 8. This CDR3 contains 16 residues. CDR1 is ENHRY, CDR2 SYGVKD, per germline. CDR3 sequence reads: CATRRGQGVTNEKLFF. The CDR3, as DNA: TGTGCCACGCGAAGGGGACAGGGGGTAACTAATGAAAAACTGTTTTTT.